This TCR beta chain derives from a study of T cells in tumors after PD-1 blockade. Whole-study context: No patient had prior checkpoint blockade, systemic immunosuppression, or radiotherapy within 4 weeks. During anti-PD-1 treatment, some patients continued daily vismodegib 150 mg.

Study-level findings and limits: Some novel exhausted tumor clones appeared in pre-treatment blood, suggesting peripheral recruitment.

Template: tumor biopsy or peripheral blood genomic DNA, 616-6,004 ng per sample. Worth noting for this clone: Antigen: not known.

Generated by immunoSEQ multiplex PCR, the TCRdb table keeps only in-frame clones and is missing some. The table lists 45,000 to 60,000 clones, approximately 81% of them singletons. CDR1 and CDR2 (germline): PRHDT, FYEKMQ (reference sequence). The V and J ends lost 5 bases and 9 bases respectively, with 8 bases between them. The CDR3 is 12 amino acids. The receptor was isolated from a human donor with basal cell carcinoma. This rearrangement joins TRBV13 to TRBJ1-6, with D hard to call. The specimen comprised PBMCs, sampled before anti-PD-1 treatment. DNA for the CDR3: TGTGCCAGCAGCCGGCCGAGTTCACCCCTCCACTTT. It translates to CASSRPSSPLHF.